This passage covers 25 T cell receptor beta chains from one sample sequenced in a study of Graves' ophthalmopathy and Graves' hyperthyroidism. CDR3 regions of TCR beta were amplified from RNA transcripts. HTBI primers primed a first-round RT-PCR, and a second-round multiplex PCR followed. TCRdb reprocessed the multiplex PCR reads with MiXCR, giving one entry per CDR3 protein. The sample records 200,000 to 250,000 distinct CDR3 sequences, around 42% being singletons. Source material: peripheral blood. Receptor source: an adult man with Graves' ophthalmopathy.

This clonotype was detected ten times or more. Written as DNA, the CDR3 is TGTGCCAGCAGCTTAGCGGCGGGAATGCGGTACTCACCCCTCCACTTT. Its protein is CASSLAAGMRYSPLHF. The chain couples TRBV7-2 to TRBJ1-6; D is unresolved. Germline CDR1 is SGHTA and CDR2 is FQGNSA. This CDR3 contains 16 residues. Trimming stripped 0 bases from V and 10 bases from J, with 16 bases between.

The genes are TRBV7-9 and TRBJ1-5; D gene unclear. This CDR3 has 14 residues. Trimming left V 4 bases short and J 0 bases short, with 7 bases between. Germline V gene data show CDR1 as SEHNR and CDR2 as FQNEAQ (reference sequence). In DNA, the CDR3 is TGTGCCAGCAGCTCGATAGATAGCAATCAGCCCCAGCATTTT. Translation gives CASSSIDSNQPQHF.

The J gene is TRBJ1-5, the V gene TRBV6-5; D might be TRBD1 (5 bases). The CDR3 runs to 14 residues. Germline V lookup: CDR1 MNHEY, CDR2 SVGAGI. V shed 6 bases and J shed 3 bases, with 12 bases lying between them. CDR3 DNA sequence: TGTGCCAGCAGGGCCGGGACCTTCAATCAGCCCCAGCATTTT. Translation: CASRAGTFNQPQHF.

This clonotype was seen a single time. A clone one base away is much larger, so this may be a read error. No conserved phenylalanine or tryptophan ends this CDR3, so it is likely a read error. The rearrangement links TRBV9 to TRBJ1-6, with unresolved D. This CDR3 is built from 13 residues. Per the germline V gene, CDR1 is SGDLS and CDR2 is YYNGEE. Deletions cut 0 bases from V and 13 bases from J, with 11 bases between. CDR3 coding DNA: TGTGCCAGCAGCGTAGGGGTATCCGGGCCCCTCCACCTT. It encodes CASSVGVSGPLHL.

The CDR3 region has the DNA TGTGCCGCGGAAAACGTCGACAGCAATTTGGCTTATGGCTACACCTTC. This codes for CAAENVDSNLAYGYTF. The V call is TRBV19, the J call TRBJ1-2; D perhaps matches TRBD1 (5 bases). V was clipped by 11 bases and J by 5 bases, with 27 bases between them. In germline, CDR1 is LNHDA, CDR2 SQIVND (reference sequence). The CDR3 runs 16 residues.

The sample holds one count of this clonotype. The V gene is TRBV19, the J gene TRBJ2-7, with 7 nucleotides matching TRBD2. The J call could be wrong; TRBJ2-1 is a better fit for the DNA end. Germline V gives CDR1 LNHDA, CDR2 SQIVND (reference sequence). CDR3 length equals 15 residues. The CDR3 is CASSASGSSYNEQFF. Written as DNA, the CDR3 is TGTGCCAGTAGTGCTAGCGGTAGCTCCTACAATGAGCAGTTCTTC.

The gene calls are TRBV9 and TRBJ2-7; perhaps D is TRBD1 or TRBD2 (5 bases each). This CDR3 contains 15 residues. V was shortened by 4 bases and J by 1 base, with 15 bases between the two germline ends. Germline V gene lookup returns CDR1 SGDLS and CDR2 YYNGEE. The CDR3 protein is CASSPFRDGSYEQYF. The CDR3 DNA sequence: TGTGCCAGCAGCCCATTCCGGGACGGGTCCTACGAGCAGTACTTC.

This clonotype was found a few times. The rearrangement links TRBV20-1 to TRBJ1-4, with TRBD1 as a possible D gene (6 bases). CDR1 DFQATT and CDR2 SNEGSKA come from the germline V gene (reference sequence). The CDR3 runs to 14 residues. Trimming took 2 bases from V and 7 from J, leaving 14 bases between them. CDR3 protein: CSARKAGVVEKLFF. The CDR3 DNA reads TGCAGTGCTAGAAAGGCAGGGGTTGTTGAAAAACTGTTTTTT.

This chain links TRBV7-6 with TRBJ1-1; 7 bases match TRBD1. Germline trimming cut 3 bases from V and 5 bases from J; bases unmatched to any gene: 9. This CDR3 contains 15 residues. CDR1 is SGHVS, CDR2 FNYEAQ, per germline. The CDR3 DNA reads TGTGCCAGCAGCTTTCATAGGGGGCGTAATACTGAAGCTTTCTTT. Protein product: CASSFHRGRNTEAFF.

The J gene is TRBJ1-4, the V gene TRBV7-2; 7 bases agree with TRBD1. V was clipped by 3 bases and J by 8 bases; unmatched bases: 6. CDR3 length: 14 residues. CDR1 is SGHTA, CDR2 FQGNSA, per germline. The CDR3 region has the DNA TGTGCCAGCAGCTTCCAAGGGGGCTACGAAAAACTGTTTTTT. As protein: CASSFQGGYEKLFF.

This rearrangement joins TRBV19 to TRBJ2-7, with D unresolved. Trimming left V 4 bases short and J 0 bases short, with 10 bases between. The CDR3 loop spans 14 amino acids. From germline, CDR1 is LNHDA and CDR2 SQIVND (reference sequence). CDR3 amino acids: CASSTVSTSYEQYF. In nucleotides, the CDR3 is TGTGCCAGTAGTACAGTGAGTACCTCCTACGAGCAGTACTTC.

Note on this clonotype: One end of the junction does not line up with germline, which may come from a read error. CDR3 DNA sequence: TGTGCCAGCAGCTTCCTCACAACTAATAAAAAACTGTTTTTT. This encodes CASSFLTTNKKLFF. This rearrangement joins TRBV7-9 to TRBJ1-4; D is unclear. Germline assignment: CDR1 SEHNR and CDR2 FQNEAQ (reference sequence). The CDR3 totals 14 residues.

The chain's CDR3 is CASRPADRGLHQPQHF. The CDR3 DNA is TGTGCCAGCAGACCCGCCGACAGGGGTCTCCATCAGCCCCAGCATTTT. This sequence joins TRBV10-3 and TRBJ1-5; 8 nucleotides align to TRBD1. Trimming took 10 bases from V and 5 from J; bases not matched to a gene: 16. CDR3 size: 16 residues. Per the germline V gene, CDR1 is ENHRY and CDR2 is SYGVKD.

This clonotype showed up just a few times. The chain joins TRBV20-1 to TRBJ1-5; D gene ambiguous. Per germline, CDR1 DFQATT and CDR2 SNEGSKA (reference sequence). Deletions cut 1 base from V and 0 bases from J, with 16 bases between. The CDR3 length is 17 residues. The CDR3 region has the DNA TGCAGTGCTAGAGCCGACCGGGGAGACCTTAGCAATCAGCCCCAGCATTTT. Translation gives CSARADRGDLSNQPQHF.

This chain links TRBV19 with TRBJ1-5; tentatively, D is TRBD1 (5 bases). The CDR3 spans 14 residues. V was trimmed by 9 bases and J by 0 bases, leaving 12 bases between them. Looked up from germline, CDR1 is LNHDA and CDR2 is SQIVND (reference sequence). The CDR3 nucleotides read TGTGCCAGCAAGGGGAGAAATAGCAATCAGCCCCAGCATTTT. Residues: CASKGRNSNQPQHF. The full variable domain, its missing parts supplied by reference TRBV19 and TRBJ1-5, is DGGITQSPKYLFRKEGQNVTLSCEQNLNHDAMYWYRQDPGQGLRLIYYSQIVNDFQKGDIAEGYSVSREKKESFPLTVTSAQKNPTAFYLCASKGRNSNQPQHFGDGTRLSIL.

This clonotype was observed a handful of times. The chain combines TRBV13 with TRBJ2-7; 11 bases are shared with TRBD2. The CDR3 contains 15 residues. J was trimmed by 3 bases and V by 5 bases; bases with no gene match: 6. The germline gives CDR1 PRHDT, CDR2 FYEKMQ (reference sequence). The DNA for the CDR3 is TGTGCCAGCAGCCAGACTAGCGGGACTGACTACGAGCAGTACTTC. This translates into CASSQTSGTDYEQYF.

The chain is built from TRBV7-9 and TRBJ1-1; D might be TRBD1 (6 bases). V lost 10 bases, J lost 7 bases, and 25 bases lay in between. CDR1 SEHNR and CDR2 FQNEAQ come from the germline V gene (reference sequence). There are 15 residues in the CDR3. The CDR3 nucleotides are TGTGCCATTACCAGCCCGTCGGGGGGCTCAGGTGAAGCTTTCTTT. This encodes CAITSPSGGSGEAFF.

The table lists this clonotype with a few counts. The CDR3 nucleotides read TGTGCCAGCAGCCGATCGGATGGCTACACCTTC. Its translation is CASSRSDGYTF. The chain couples TRBV28 to TRBJ1-2; D ambiguous. Trimming removed 6 bases at V and 6 bases at J, with 8 bases between. CDR3 size: 11 residues. Germline V gives CDR1 MDHEN, CDR2 SYDVKM.

This clonotype was seen ten or more times. The rearrangement uses TRBV5-1 and TRBJ2-6; D may be TRBD1 or TRBD2 (5 bases each). CDR3 length equals 15 residues. Trimming removed 0 bases from V and 2 bases from J, with 6 bases in between. The V gene's germline CDR1 is SGHRS and CDR2 YFSETQ. The CDR3 loop is CASSLGGAGANVLTF. The CDR3 DNA sequence: TGCGCCAGCAGCTTGGGAGGGGCTGGGGCCAACGTCCTGACTTTC.

The chain links TRBV7-3 to TRBJ1-1, with D unclear. Between the trimmed V and J ends, which lost 0 bases and 2 bases, there was a span of 7 bases. Per germline, CDR1 SGHTA and CDR2 FQGTGA. This CDR3 has 14 residues. The CDR3 here is CASSLTSGNTEAFF. The CDR3 nucleotides are TGTGCCAGCAGCTTAACCTCGGGTAACACTGAAGCTTTCTTT.

V and J are TRBV29-1 and TRBJ2-2, with 8 bases lining up with TRBD2. The V gene end was trimmed by 4 bases and the J gene end by 4 bases; junction bases not matched to a gene: 5. The CDR3 runs to 14 residues. In germline, CDR1 is SQVTM, CDR2 ANQGSEA. The CDR3 region has the DNA TGCAGCGTTGCAGGCGGGGGGAGCACCGGGGAGCTGTTTTTT. Translation gives CSVAGGGSTGELFF.

The V call is TRBV10-1, the J call TRBJ2-2; 11 positions match TRBD1. CDR3 length: 17 residues. Germline V gene lookup returns CDR1 WNHNN and CDR2 SYGVQD (reference sequence). V gave up 6 bases and J gave up 1 base; unmatched junction bases: 7. In DNA form, the CDR3 reads TGCGCCAGCAGCCGAACCGGGACAGGGGGGAACACCGGGGAGCTGTTTTTT. Encoded protein: CASSRTGTGGNTGELFF.

This clonotype appeared a few times. The rearrangement joins TRBV7-2 to TRBJ1-1; D remains unclear. Germline values: CDR1 SGHTA, CDR2 FQGNSA. The CDR3 is 13 amino acids. The V gene lost 5 bases and the J gene lost 2 bases, with 9 bases spanning the gap. The CDR3: CASSTYLNTEAFF. In nucleotides, the CDR3 is TGTGCCAGCAGCACGTACCTCAACACTGAAGCTTTCTTT.

This chain connects TRBV19 to TRBJ1-4; TRBD1 might be the D (6 bases). The CDR3 loop spans 13 amino acids. In germline, CDR1 is LNHDA, CDR2 SQIVND (reference sequence). V was trimmed by 7 bases and J by 8 bases, leaving 14 bases between them. CDR3 sequence (DNA): TGTGCCAGTAACAAGCACAGGGACGAAAAACTGTTTTTT. Translating gives CASNKHRDEKLFF.

The chain combines TRBV2 with TRBJ2-2; D may be TRBD1 (5 bases). The germline CDR1 and CDR2 sequences are SNHLY and FYNNEI. The CDR3 consists of 14 residues. Trimming shortened V by 8 bases and J by 2 bases, and 12 bases separated the two germline ends. The CDR3 protein is CASSGNLNTGELFF. CDR3 DNA sequence: TGTGCCAGCTCAGGGAACCTCAACACCGGGGAGCTGTTTTTT.